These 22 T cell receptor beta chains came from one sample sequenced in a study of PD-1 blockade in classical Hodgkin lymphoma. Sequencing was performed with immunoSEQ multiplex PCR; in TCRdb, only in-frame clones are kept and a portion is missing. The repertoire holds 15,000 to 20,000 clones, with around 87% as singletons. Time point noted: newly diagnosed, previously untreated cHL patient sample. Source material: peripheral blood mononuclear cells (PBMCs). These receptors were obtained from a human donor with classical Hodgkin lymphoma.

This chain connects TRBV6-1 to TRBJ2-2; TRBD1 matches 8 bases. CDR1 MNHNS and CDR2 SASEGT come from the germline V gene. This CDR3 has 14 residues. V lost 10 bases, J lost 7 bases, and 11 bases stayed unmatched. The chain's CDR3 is CATRRTGSIGELFF. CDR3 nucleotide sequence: TGTGCCACCCGCCGGACAGGGAGTATCGGGGAGCTGTTTTTT.

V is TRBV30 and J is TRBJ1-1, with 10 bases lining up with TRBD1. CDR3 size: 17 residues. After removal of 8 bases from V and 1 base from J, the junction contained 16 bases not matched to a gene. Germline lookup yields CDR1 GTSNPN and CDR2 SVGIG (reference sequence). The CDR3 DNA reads TGTGCCCGTCTTCGGGGACAGGGGAAAAGGCAGAACACTGAAGCTTTCTTT. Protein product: CARLRGQGKRQNTEAFF.

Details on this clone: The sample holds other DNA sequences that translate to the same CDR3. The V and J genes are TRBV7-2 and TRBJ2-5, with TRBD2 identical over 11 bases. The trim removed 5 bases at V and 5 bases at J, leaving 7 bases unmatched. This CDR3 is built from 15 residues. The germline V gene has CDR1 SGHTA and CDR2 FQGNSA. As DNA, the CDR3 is TGTGCCAGCAGCCGCCTAGCGGGAGGCCTGGAGACCCAGTACTTC. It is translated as CASSRLAGGLETQYF.

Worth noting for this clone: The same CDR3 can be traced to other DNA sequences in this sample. CDR3 in amino acids: CASSLPPGLAGWAYEQYF. CDR3 sequence (DNA): TGTGCCAGCAGCTTGCCCCCGGGACTAGCGGGATGGGCCTACGAGCAGTACTTC. This chain links TRBV7-2 with TRBJ2-7; TRBD2 agrees at 13 bases. In germline, CDR1 is SGHTA, CDR2 FQGNSA. The trim removed 3 bases at V and 2 bases at J, leaving 10 bases unmatched. There are 18 residues in the CDR3.

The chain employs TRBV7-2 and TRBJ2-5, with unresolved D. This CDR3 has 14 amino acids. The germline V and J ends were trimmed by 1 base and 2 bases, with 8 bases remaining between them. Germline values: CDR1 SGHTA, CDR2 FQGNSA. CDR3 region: CASSLGTRQETQYF. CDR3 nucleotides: TGTGCCAGCAGCTTAGGGACCCGACAAGAGACCCAGTACTTC. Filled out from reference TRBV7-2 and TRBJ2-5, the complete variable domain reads GAGVSQSPSNKVTEKGKDVELRCDPISGHTALYWYRQSLGQGLEFLIYFQGNSAPDKSGLPSDRFSAERTGGSVSTLTIQRTQQEDSAVYLCASSLGTRQETQYFGPGTRLLVL.

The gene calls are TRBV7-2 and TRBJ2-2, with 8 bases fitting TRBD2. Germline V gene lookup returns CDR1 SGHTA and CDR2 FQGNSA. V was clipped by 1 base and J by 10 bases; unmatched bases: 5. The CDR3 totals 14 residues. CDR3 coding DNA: TGTGCCAGCAGCTTAGGGACTAGCACGCCGGAGCTGTTTTTT. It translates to CASSLGTSTPELFF.

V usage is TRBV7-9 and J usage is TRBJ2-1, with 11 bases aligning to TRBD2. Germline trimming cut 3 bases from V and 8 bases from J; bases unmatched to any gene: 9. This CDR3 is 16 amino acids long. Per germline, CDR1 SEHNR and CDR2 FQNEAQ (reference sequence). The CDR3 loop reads CASSLGLAEGRDEQFF. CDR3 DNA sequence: TGTGCCAGCAGCTTGGGACTAGCGGAAGGCAGGGATGAGCAGTTCTTC. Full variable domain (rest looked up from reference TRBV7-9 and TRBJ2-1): DTGVSQNPRHKITKRGQNVTFRCDPISEHNRLYWYRQTLGQGPEFLTYFQNEAQLEKSRLLSDRFSAERPKGSFSTLEIQRTEQGDSAMYLCASSLGLAEGRDEQFFGPGTRLTVL.

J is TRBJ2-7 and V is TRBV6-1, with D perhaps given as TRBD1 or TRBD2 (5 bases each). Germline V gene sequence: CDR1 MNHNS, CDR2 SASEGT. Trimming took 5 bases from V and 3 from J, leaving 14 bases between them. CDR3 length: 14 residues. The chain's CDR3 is CASSLGTGNYEQYF. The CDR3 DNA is TGTGCCAGCAGTCTGGGGACGGGGAACTACGAGCAGTACTTC.

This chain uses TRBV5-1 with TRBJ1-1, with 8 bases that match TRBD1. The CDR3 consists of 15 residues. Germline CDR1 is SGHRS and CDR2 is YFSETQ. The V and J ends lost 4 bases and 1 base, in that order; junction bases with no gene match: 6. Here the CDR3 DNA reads TGCGCCAGCAGCGTGGCCGGGACAGGGAACACTGAAGCTTTCTTT. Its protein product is CASSVAGTGNTEAFF.

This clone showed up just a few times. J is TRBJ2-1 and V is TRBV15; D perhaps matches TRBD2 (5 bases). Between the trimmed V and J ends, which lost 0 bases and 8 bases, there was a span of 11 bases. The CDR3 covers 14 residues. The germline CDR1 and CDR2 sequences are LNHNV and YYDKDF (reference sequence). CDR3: CATSRDQPEDEQFF. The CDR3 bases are TGTGCCACCAGCAGAGATCAACCGGAGGATGAGCAGTTCTTC.

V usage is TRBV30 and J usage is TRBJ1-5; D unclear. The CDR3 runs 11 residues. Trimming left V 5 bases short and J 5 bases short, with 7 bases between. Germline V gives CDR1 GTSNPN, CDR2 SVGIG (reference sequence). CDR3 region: CAWSEDQPQHF. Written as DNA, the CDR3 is TGTGCCTGGTCGGAAGATCAGCCCCAGCATTTT.

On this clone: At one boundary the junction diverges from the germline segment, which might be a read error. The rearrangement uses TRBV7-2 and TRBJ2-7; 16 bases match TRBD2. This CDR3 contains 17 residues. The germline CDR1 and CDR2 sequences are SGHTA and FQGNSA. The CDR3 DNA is TGTGCCAGCAGCTCCGGGACTAGCGGGAGGGCCTCCCACGAGCAGTACTTC. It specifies CASSSGTSGRASHEQYF.

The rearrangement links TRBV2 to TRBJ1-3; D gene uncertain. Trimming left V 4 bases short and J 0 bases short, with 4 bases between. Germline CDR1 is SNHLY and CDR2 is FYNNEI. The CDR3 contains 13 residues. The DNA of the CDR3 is TGTGCCAGCAGTGCAGGCTCTGGAAACACCATATATTTT. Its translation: CASSAGSGNTIYF.

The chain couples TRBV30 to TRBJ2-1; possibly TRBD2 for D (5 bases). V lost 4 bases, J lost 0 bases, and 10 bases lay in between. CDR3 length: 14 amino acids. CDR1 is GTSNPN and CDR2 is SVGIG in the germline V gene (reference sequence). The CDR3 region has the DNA TGTGCCTGGAATCGAGGGAGCTCCTACAATGAGCAGTTCTTC. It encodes CAWNRGSSYNEQFF.

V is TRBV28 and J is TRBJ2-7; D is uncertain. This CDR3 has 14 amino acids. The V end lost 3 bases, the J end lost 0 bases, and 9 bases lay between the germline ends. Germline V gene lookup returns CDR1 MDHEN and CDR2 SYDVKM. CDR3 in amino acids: CASSFSKTSYEQYF. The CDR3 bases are TGTGCCAGCAGTTTTTCGAAGACCTCCTACGAGCAGTACTTC.

CDR3 loop: CASSQVRTAPFTF. In nucleotides, the CDR3 is TGCGCCAGCAGCCAAGTCCGAACGGCACCGTTCACCTTC. The chain has TRBV4-3 and TRBJ1-2; unclear D gene. Between the trimmed V and J ends, which lost 1 base and 13 bases, there was a span of 16 bases. This CDR3 contains 13 residues. CDR1 and CDR2 (germline): LGHNA, YSLEER.

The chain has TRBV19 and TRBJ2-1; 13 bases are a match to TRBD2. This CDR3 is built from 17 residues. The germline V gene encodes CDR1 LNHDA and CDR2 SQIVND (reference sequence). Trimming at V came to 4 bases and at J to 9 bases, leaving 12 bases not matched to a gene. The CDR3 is CASSKRTGTSGISEQFF. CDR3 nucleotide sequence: TGTGCCAGTAGTAAAAGGACCGGGACTAGCGGGATTAGTGAGCAGTTCTTC.

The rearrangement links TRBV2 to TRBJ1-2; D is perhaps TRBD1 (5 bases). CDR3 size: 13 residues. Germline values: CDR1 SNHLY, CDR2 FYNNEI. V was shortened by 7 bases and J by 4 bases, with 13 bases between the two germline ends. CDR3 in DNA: TGTGCCAGCATCCTGGACACGGTCTATGGCTACACCTTC. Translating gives CASILDTVYGYTF. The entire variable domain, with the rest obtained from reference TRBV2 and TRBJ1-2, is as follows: EPEVTQTPSHQVTQMGQEVILRCVPISNHLYFYWYRQILGQKVEFLVSFYNNEISEKSEIFDDQFSVERPDGSNFTLKIRSTKLEDSAMYFCASILDTVYGYTFGSGTRLTVV.

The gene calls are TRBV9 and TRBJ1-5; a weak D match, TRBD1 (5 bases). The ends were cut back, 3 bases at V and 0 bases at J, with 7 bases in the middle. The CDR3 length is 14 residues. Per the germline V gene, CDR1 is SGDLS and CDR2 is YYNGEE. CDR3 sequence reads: CASSAQGSNQPQHF. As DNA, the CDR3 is TGTGCCAGCAGCGCGCAGGGTAGCAATCAGCCCCAGCATTTT.

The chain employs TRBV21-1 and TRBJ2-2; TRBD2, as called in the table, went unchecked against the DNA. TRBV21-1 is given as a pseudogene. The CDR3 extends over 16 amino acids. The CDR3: CASSKVGSRDTGELFF. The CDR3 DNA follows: TGTGCCAGCAGCAAAGTGGGCTCGCGGGACACCGGGGAGCTGTTTTTT.

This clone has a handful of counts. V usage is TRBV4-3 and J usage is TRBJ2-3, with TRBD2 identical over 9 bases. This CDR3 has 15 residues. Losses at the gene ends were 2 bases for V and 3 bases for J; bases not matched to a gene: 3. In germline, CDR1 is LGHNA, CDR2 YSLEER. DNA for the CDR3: TGCGCCAGCAGCCAATTAGCGGGAGAAACAGATACGCAGTATTTT. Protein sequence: CASSQLAGETDTQYF.

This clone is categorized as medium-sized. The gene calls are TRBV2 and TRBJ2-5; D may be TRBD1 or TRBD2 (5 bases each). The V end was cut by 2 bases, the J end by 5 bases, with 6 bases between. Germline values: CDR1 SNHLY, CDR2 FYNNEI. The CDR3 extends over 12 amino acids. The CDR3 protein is CASSEWGETQYF. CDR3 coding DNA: TGTGCCAGCAGTGAATGGGGGGAGACCCAGTACTTC.